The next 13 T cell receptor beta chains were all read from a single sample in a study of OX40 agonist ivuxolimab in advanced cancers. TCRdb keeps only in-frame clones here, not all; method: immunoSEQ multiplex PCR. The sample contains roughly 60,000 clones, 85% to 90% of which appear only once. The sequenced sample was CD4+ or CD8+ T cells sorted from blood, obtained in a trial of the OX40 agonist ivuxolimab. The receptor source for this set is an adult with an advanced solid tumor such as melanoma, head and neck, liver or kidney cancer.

The CDR3 nucleotides are TGTGCCAGATTACAGGGGATCGGTTACGAGCAGTACTTC. Translated: CARLQGIGYEQYF. The chain links TRBV6-6 to TRBJ2-7; 7 nucleotides align to TRBD1. Germline CDR1 is MNHNY and CDR2 is SVGAGI (reference sequence). The CDR3 covers 13 residues. V lost 9 bases and J lost 4; bases outside the gene matches: 9.

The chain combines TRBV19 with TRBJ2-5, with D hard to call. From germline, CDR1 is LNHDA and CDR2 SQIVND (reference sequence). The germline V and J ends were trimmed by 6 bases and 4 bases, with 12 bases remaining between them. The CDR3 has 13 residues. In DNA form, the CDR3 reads TGTGCCAGTAGCCCCGAGGAGCGAGAGACCCAGTACTTC. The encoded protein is CASSPEERETQYF.

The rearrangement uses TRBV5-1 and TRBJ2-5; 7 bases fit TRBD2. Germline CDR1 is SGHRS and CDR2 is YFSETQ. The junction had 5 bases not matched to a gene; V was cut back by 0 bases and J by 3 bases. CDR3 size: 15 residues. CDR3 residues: CASSLVPRGEETQYF. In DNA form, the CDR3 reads TGCGCCAGCAGCTTGGTTCCCCGGGGGGAAGAGACCCAGTACTTC.

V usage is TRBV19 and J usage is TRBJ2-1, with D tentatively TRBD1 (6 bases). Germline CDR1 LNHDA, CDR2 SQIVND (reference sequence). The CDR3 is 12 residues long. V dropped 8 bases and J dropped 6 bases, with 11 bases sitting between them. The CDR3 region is CASRQGFNEQFF. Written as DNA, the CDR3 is TGTGCCAGTCGGCAGGGGTTCAATGAGCAGTTCTTC.

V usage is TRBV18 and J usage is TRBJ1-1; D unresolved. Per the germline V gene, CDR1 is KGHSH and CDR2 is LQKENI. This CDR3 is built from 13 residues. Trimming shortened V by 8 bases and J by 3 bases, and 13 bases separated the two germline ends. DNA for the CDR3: TGTGCCAGCGCGACACGAAGGGACACTGAAGCTTTCTTT. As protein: CASATRRDTEAFF.

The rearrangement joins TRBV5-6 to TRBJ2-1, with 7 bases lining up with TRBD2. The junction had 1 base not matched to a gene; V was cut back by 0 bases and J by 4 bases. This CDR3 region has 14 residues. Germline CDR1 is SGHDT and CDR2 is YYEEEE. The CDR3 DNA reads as TGTGCCAGCAGCTTGGTGGGGGGGTACAATGAGCAGTTCTTC. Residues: CASSLVGGYNEQFF.

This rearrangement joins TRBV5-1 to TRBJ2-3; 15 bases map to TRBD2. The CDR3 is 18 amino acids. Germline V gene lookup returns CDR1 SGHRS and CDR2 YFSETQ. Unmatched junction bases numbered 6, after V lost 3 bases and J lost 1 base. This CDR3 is CASSSGLAGGRGTDTQYF. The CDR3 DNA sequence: TGCGCCAGCAGCTCCGGACTAGCGGGAGGGCGGGGCACAGATACGCAGTATTTT.

CDR3: CASSPLGTGFVSEQYF. The DNA for the CDR3 is TGTGCCAGCAGCCCCCTAGGGACAGGGTTCGTCTCCGAGCAGTACTTC. This chain links TRBV14 with TRBJ2-7; 9 bases fit TRBD1. The length of the CDR3 is 16 residues. From germline, CDR1 is SGHDN and CDR2 FVKESK. The V gene end was trimmed by 4 bases and the J gene end by 6 bases; junction bases not matched to a gene: 13.

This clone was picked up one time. This chain's CDR3 is CASSLGLLNTEAFF. The CDR3 DNA is TGTGCCAGCAGCCTTGGGCTCCTGAACACTGAAGCTTTCTTT. The J gene is TRBJ1-1, the V gene TRBV5-4; D not resolved. The CDR3 contains 14 residues. V was shortened by 4 bases and J by 0 bases, with 10 bases between the two germline ends. Germline V lookup: CDR1 SGHNT, CDR2 YYREEE (reference sequence).

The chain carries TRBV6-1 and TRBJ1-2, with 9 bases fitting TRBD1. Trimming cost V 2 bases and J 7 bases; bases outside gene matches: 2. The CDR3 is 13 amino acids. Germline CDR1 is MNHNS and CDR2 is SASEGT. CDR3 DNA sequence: TGTGCCAGCAGTGAATGGACAGGGGTTGGCTACACCTTC. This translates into CASSEWTGVGYTF.

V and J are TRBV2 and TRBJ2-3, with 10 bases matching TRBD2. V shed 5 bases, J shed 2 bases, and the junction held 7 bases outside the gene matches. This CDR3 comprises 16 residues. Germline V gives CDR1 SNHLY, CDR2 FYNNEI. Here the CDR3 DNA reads TGTGCCAGCAGTCCGCGAAGCGGGAGGGCCACAGATACGCAGTATTTT. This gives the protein CASSPRSGRATDTQYF.

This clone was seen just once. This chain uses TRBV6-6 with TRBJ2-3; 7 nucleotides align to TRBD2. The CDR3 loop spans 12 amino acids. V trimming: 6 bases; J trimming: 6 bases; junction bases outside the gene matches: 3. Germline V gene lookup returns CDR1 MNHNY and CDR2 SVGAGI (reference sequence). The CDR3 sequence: CASSQTSDTQYF. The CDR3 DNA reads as TGTGCCAGCAGCCAGACTAGCGATACGCAGTATTTT.

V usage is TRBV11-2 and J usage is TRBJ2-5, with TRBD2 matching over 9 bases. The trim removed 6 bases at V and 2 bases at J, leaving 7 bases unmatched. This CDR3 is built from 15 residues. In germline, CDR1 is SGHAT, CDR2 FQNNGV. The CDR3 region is CASSSTGLAQETQYF. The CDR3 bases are TGTGCCAGCAGTTCCACTGGACTAGCGCAAGAGACCCAGTACTTC. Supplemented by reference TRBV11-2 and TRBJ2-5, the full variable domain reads EAGVAQSPRYKIIEKRQSVAFWCNPISGHATLYWYQQILGQGPKLLIQFQNNGVVDDSQLPKDRFSAERLKGVDSTLKIQPAKLEDSAVYLCASSSTGLAQETQYFGPGTRLLVL.